Presented here are 27 T cell receptor beta chains from one specimen sequenced in a study of beta chain features in type 1 diabetes. The authors reverse transcribed all of the isolated RNA, so sequencing captured expressed TCRB transcripts. TCRdb's table, derived via immunoSEQ multiplex PCR, lists solely in-frame clones and lacks some. The profile covers 300,000 to 350,000 clones, with around 15% appearing a single time and approximately 6.7% taken by the ten largest. Sequences were obtained from central memory CD4+ T cells from blood. All receptors derive from a man aged 30-40 years in good health.

This clone occurred a few times. The V and J genes are TRBV18 and TRBJ1-2; 7 nucleotides agree with TRBD1. The CDR3 runs to 15 residues. The V and J ends lost 2 bases and 5 bases, in that order; junction bases with no gene match: 8. Germline values: CDR1 KGHSH, CDR2 LQKENI. CDR3 protein: CASSPGVGQDYGYTF. The DNA of the CDR3 is TGTGCCAGCTCACCAGGAGTCGGACAGGATTATGGCTACACCTTC. The full variable domain, in which reference TRBV18 and TRBJ1-2 provide the parts outside the CDR3, is NAGVMQNPRHLVRRRGQEARLRCSPMKGHSHVYWYRQLPEEGLKFMVYLQKENIIDESGMPKERFSAEFPKEGPSILRIQQVVRGDSAAYFCASSPGVGQDYGYTFGSGTRLTVV.

Ten or more counts support this clone. This chain links TRBV7-9 with TRBJ2-3; D is undetermined. CDR3 length: 12 amino acids. The germline CDR1 and CDR2 sequences are SEHNR and FQNEAQ (reference sequence). The V gene lost 4 bases and the J gene lost 8 bases, with 10 bases spanning the gap. The CDR3 is CASSSIVGTQYF. DNA of the CDR3: TGTGCCAGCAGCTCAATAGTGGGTACGCAGTATTTT.

This clone was counted only a few times. The J gene is TRBJ2-3, the V gene TRBV7-9, with 13 bases fitting TRBD2. Looked up from germline, CDR1 is SEHNR and CDR2 is FQNEAQ (reference sequence). The V gene end was trimmed by 5 bases and the J gene end by 2 bases; junction bases not matched to a gene: 4. This CDR3 region has 16 residues. CDR3 in DNA: TGTGCCAGCAGCCAGACTAGCGGGGGGAACACAGATACGCAGTATTTT. Its protein is CASSQTSGGNTDTQYF.

This clone showed up just a few times. V and J are TRBV9 and TRBJ2-5; 7 bases fit TRBD1. V lost 1 base, J lost 4 bases, and 10 bases stayed unmatched. CDR1 is SGDLS and CDR2 is YYNGEE in the germline V gene. There are 16 residues in the CDR3. The CDR3 loop reads CASSVKTGVLGETQYF. The CDR3 DNA follows: TGTGCCAGCAGCGTAAAAACAGGGGTCCTTGGAGAGACCCAGTACTTC. Full variable domain (missing parts from reference TRBV9 and TRBJ2-5): DSGVTQTPKHLITATGQRVTLRCSPRSGDLSVYWYQQSLDQGLQFLIQYYNGEERAKGNILERFSAQQFPDLHSELNLSSLELGDSALYFCASSVKTGVLGETQYFGPGTRLLVL.

Ten or more counts support this clone. The V and J genes are TRBV29-1 and TRBJ2-5; D unresolved. Germline loops: CDR1 SQVTM, CDR2 ANQGSEA. V lost 5 bases to trimming and J lost 2 bases, with 6 bases between them. This CDR3 comprises 11 residues. The CDR3 sequence is CSVWIQETQYF. The CDR3 DNA reads TGCAGCGTTTGGATTCAAGAGACCCAGTACTTC.

This clone was counted only a few times. The chain employs TRBV7-7 and TRBJ2-2; D gene ambiguous. CDR1 is SSHAT and CDR2 is FNYEAQ in the germline V gene (reference sequence). V gave up 2 bases and J gave up 2 bases, with 6 bases separating them. The CDR3 totals 14 residues. The DNA for the CDR3 is TGTGCCAGCAGCTTACGTATAAACACCGGGGAGCTGTTTTTT. Translating gives CASSLRINTGELFF.

This chain connects TRBV9 to TRBJ2-3; D uncertain. Germline V gives CDR1 SGDLS, CDR2 YYNGEE. This CDR3 region has 15 residues. Trimming shortened V by 6 bases and J by 0 bases, and 14 bases separated the two germline ends. DNA for the CDR3: TGTGCCAGCACCCCTTCCGGTGCTAGCACAGATACGCAGTATTTT. Translation: CASTPSGASTDTQYF.

This CDR3 is CASSLSFEQYV. The CDR3 DNA reads as TGTGCCAGCAGCCTCAGTTTCGAGCAGTACGTC. The genes are TRBV2 and TRBJ2-7; D remains ambiguous. CDR1 and CDR2 (germline): SNHLY, FYNNEI. V lost 6 bases to trimming and J lost 6 bases, with 9 bases between them. CDR3 length: 11 residues.

This chain connects TRBV5-6 to TRBJ1-1, with a tentative D call TRBD1 (5 bases). This CDR3 is built from 15 residues. Between the trimmed V and J ends, which lost 7 bases and 1 base, there was a span of 17 bases. Germline V gene sequence: CDR1 SGHDT, CDR2 YYEEEE. In DNA, the CDR3 is TGTGCCAGCGAAAGTCGCCTTCAGGGGAACACTGAAGCTTTCTTT. This encodes CASESRLQGNTEAFF.

The chain links TRBV2 to TRBJ1-6; 9 bases are shared with TRBD1. The CDR3 is 14 residues long. Germline loops: CDR1 SNHLY, CDR2 FYNNEI. Trimming took 6 bases from V and 7 from J; bases not matched to a gene: 4. This CDR3 reads CASSLDRGNSPLHF. CDR3 in DNA: TGTGCCAGCAGCCTGGACAGGGGAAATTCACCCCTCCACTTT.

The chain joins TRBV5-8 to TRBJ1-2, with D unclear. This CDR3 contains 15 residues. Trimming cost V 0 bases and J 3 bases, with 12 bases left between them. Germline loops: CDR1 SGHTS, CDR2 YDEGEE. The CDR3 DNA sequence: TGTGCCAGCAGCTTGGCCGAAACCGGGGACTATGGCTACACCTTC. Protein sequence: CASSLAETGDYGYTF.

This clone appeared a few times. The chain uses TRBV5-5 and TRBJ1-1; no firm D call. V was trimmed by 4 bases and J by 0 bases, leaving 10 bases between them. This CDR3 spans 14 amino acids. Germline CDR1 SGHKS, CDR2 YYEKEE (reference sequence). Written as DNA, the CDR3 is TGTGCCAGCAGCCCAAGGAATCTGAACACTGAAGCTTTCTTT. This encodes CASSPRNLNTEAFF. Supplemented by reference TRBV5-5 and TRBJ1-1, the full variable domain reads DAGVTQSPTHLIKTRGQQVTLRCSPISGHKSVSWYQQVLGQGPQFIFQYYEKEERGRGNFPDRFSARQFPNYSSELNVNALLLGDSALYLCASSPRNLNTEAFFGQGTRLTVV.

Concerning this clone: It may be a read error: a sequence one base away is much more abundant. This rearrangement joins TRBV2 to TRBJ1-1; D is unresolved. The CDR3 loop spans 13 amino acids. V gave up 4 bases and J gave up 1 base, with 7 bases separating them. Germline CDR1 SNHLY, CDR2 FYNNEI. The CDR3 DNA reads TGTGCCAGCAGTGTAATCGAGAACACTGAAGCTTTCTTT. Translating gives CASSVIENTEAFF.

This clone was observed a handful of times. The chain joins TRBV4-2 to TRBJ1-2; TRBD1 agrees at 8 bases. The CDR3 is made up of 17 amino acids. Germline CDR1 is LGHNA and CDR2 is YNFKEQ. V lost 0 bases to trimming and J lost 4 bases; unmatched junction nucleotides: 10. CDR3 sequence (DNA): TGTGCCAGCAGCCAAGATCCCGGACAGGGAAGGAGCTATGGCTACACCTTC. It yields the protein CASSQDPGQGRSYGYTF.

About this clone itself: The junction does not match germline at one end; this may be a read error. This chain links TRBV10-3 with TRBJ1-5; D possibly corresponds to TRBD1 (6 bases). The germline V gene has CDR1 ENHRY and CDR2 SYGVKD. The CDR3 totals 14 residues. As DNA, the CDR3 is TGTGCCAGCAGTGAAAACAGGGCCAATCAGCCCCAGCATTTT. The encoded protein is CASSENRANQPQHF.

V and J are TRBV6-1 and TRBJ1-4, with D perhaps TRBD1 (5 bases). The V and J ends lost 4 bases and 8 bases respectively, with 17 bases between them. Germline V gene sequence: CDR1 MNHNS, CDR2 SASEGT. This CDR3 is 15 amino acids long. In DNA form, the CDR3 reads TGTGCCAGCAGTGGGCCCATAAGGGGAGGAGAAAAACTGTTTTTT. It encodes CASSGPIRGGEKLFF.

This clone was counted between two and nine times. The gene calls are TRBV7-9 and TRBJ2-3; weak D call: TRBD2 (6 bases). The CDR3 is made up of 16 amino acids. The germline CDR1 and CDR2 sequences are SEHNR and FQNEAQ (reference sequence). Trimming pared 1 base from V and 3 bases from J, leaving 14 bases between. The DNA of the CDR3 is TGTGCCAGCAGCTTAGTGGGCGGGGTGATTACAGATACGCAGTATTTT. Protein product: CASSLVGGVITDTQYF. Full variable domain (remainder filled in from reference TRBV7-9 and TRBJ2-3): DTGVSQNPRHKITKRGQNVTFRCDPISEHNRLYWYRQTLGQGPEFLTYFQNEAQLEKSRLLSDRFSAERPKGSFSTLEIQRTEQGDSAMYLCASSLVGGVITDTQYFGPGTRLTVL.

The rearrangement links TRBV27 to TRBJ1-2, with 9 bases matching TRBD1. The J segment lost 8 bases and the V segment lost 3 bases, leaving 4 bases of the junction unmatched. Germline CDR1 MNHEY, CDR2 SMNVEV (reference sequence). The CDR3 has 13 residues. In nucleotides, the CDR3 is TGTGCCAGCAGTTTCCGACAGGGGGGCGGCTACACCTTC. It is translated as CASSFRQGGGYTF.

This clone has just a few counts. One base separates it from a far larger clone, so it is likely a read error. The chain links TRBV11-2 to TRBJ2-3, with no clear D. Germline V gives CDR1 SGHAT, CDR2 FQNNGV. Trimming took 3 bases from V and 2 from J, leaving 0 bases between them. The CDR3 has 11 residues. CDR3 nucleotide sequence: TGTGCCAGCAGCTTCACAGATACGCAGTATTTT. It codes for CASSFTDTQYF. The variable domain in full, completed from reference TRBV11-2 and TRBJ2-3, reads EAGVAQSPRYKIIEKRQSVAFWCNPISGHATLYWYQQILGQGPKLLIQFQNNGVVDDSQLPKDRFSAERLKGVDSTLKIQPAKLEDSAVYLCASSFTDTQYFGPGTRLTVL.

A few counts support this clone. The chain recombines TRBV9 with TRBJ2-1; D unresolved. The CDR3 spans 15 residues. Per the germline V gene, CDR1 is SGDLS and CDR2 is YYNGEE. V dropped 1 base and J dropped 9 bases, with 17 bases sitting between them. The CDR3 reads CASSVQGLDDGEQFF. The CDR3 DNA reads as TGTGCCAGCAGCGTACAAGGGCTAGACGACGGTGAGCAGTTCTTC.

The sample holds many counts of this clone. This rearrangement joins TRBV9 to TRBJ2-1; D possibly corresponds to TRBD2 (5 bases). V lost 4 bases, J lost 8 bases, and 10 bases lay in between. The germline V gene has CDR1 SGDLS and CDR2 YYNGEE. The CDR3 runs 12 residues. Here the CDR3 reads CASSFDYHEQFF. The CDR3 bases are TGTGCCAGCAGCTTCGACTATCATGAGCAGTTCTTC.

The sample holds a few counts of this clone. V and J are TRBV7-9 and TRBJ2-5; 11 bases align to TRBD1. Germline values: CDR1 SEHNR, CDR2 FQNEAQ (reference sequence). The CDR3 totals 14 residues. Trimming cost V 3 bases and J 4 bases; bases outside gene matches: 1. This chain's CDR3 is CASSFGTGGETQYF. The CDR3, as DNA: TGTGCCAGCAGCTTCGGGACAGGGGGAGAGACCCAGTACTTC.

This clone showed up just a few times. J is TRBJ2-2 and V is TRBV18; TRBD1 or TRBD2 may be the D gene (5 bases each). This CDR3 is 17 amino acids long. V lost 3 bases to trimming and J lost 0 bases, with 14 bases between them. CDR1 and CDR2 (germline): KGHSH, LQKENI. The CDR3 region has the DNA TGTGCCAGCTCACCCTTCACCGGGACGGCGAACACCGGGGAGCTGTTTTTT. Its protein product is CASSPFTGTANTGELFF.

The gene calls are TRBV30 and TRBJ1-5; a possible D gene is TRBD1 (6 bases). The CDR3 sequence is 16 residues long. The germline CDR1 and CDR2 sequences are GTSNPN and SVGIG (reference sequence). V gave up 4 bases and J gave up 4 bases, with 20 bases separating them. The CDR3: CAWKGSGRGGNQPQHF. CDR3 sequence (DNA): TGTGCCTGGAAGGGCAGTGGCAGGGGAGGTAATCAGCCCCAGCATTTT.

This clone was seen more than once but under ten times. The gene calls are TRBV7-6 and TRBJ2-1; 11 bases are shared with TRBD2. The CDR3 contains 15 residues. Germline assignment: CDR1 SGHVS and CDR2 FNYEAQ. After removal of 1 base from V and 10 bases from J, the junction contained 6 bases not matched to a gene. CDR3 protein: CASSLDTSGGNEQFF. The CDR3 DNA follows: TGTGCCAGCAGCTTAGATACTAGCGGGGGTAACGAGCAGTTCTTC.

This chain connects TRBV28 to TRBJ1-1; perhaps TRBD1 as D (5 bases). The CDR3 totals 12 residues. Trimming stripped 2 bases from V and 11 bases from J, with 12 bases between. In germline, CDR1 is MDHEN, CDR2 SYDVKM. In DNA, the CDR3 is TGTGCCAGCAGTTTAATAGCAGGGACCGCTTTCTTT. This gives the protein CASSLIAGTAFF.

This clone was seen a handful of times. The CDR3 DNA reads as TGTGCCAGCAGCTTGGGGACAGGGGGCGAAGCTTTCTTT. It yields the protein CASSLGTGGEAFF. The V gene is TRBV7-6, the J gene TRBJ1-1; 12 bases line up with TRBD1. Germline CDR1 and CDR2: SGHVS and FNYEAQ. V shed 3 bases, J shed 8 bases, and the junction held 1 base outside the gene matches. The CDR3 consists of 13 residues.